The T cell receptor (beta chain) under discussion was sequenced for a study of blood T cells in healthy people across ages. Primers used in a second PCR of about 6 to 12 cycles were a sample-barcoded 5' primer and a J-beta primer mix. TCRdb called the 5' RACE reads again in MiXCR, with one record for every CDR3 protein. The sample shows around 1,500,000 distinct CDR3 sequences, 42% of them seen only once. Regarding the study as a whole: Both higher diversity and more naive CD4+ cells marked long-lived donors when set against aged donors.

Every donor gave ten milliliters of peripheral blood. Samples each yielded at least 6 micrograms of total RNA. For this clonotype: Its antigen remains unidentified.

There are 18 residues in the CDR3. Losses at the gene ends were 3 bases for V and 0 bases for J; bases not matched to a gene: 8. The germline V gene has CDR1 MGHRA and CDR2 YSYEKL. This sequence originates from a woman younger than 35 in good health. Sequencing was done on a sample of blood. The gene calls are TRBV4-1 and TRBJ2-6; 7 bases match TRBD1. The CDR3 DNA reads TGCGCCAGCAGCCATCCCCGGGACAGAGACTCTGGGGCCAACGTCCTGACTTTC. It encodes CASSHPRDRDSGANVLTF.